In this sample, the clone carrying this T cell receptor beta chain turned up a few times. Its matching antigen is unknown. The CDR3 end shows no conserved phenylalanine or tryptophan, and so a read error is likely. This sample is part of a study of cytomegalovirus exposure and HLA in healthy donors. Use of 60 Vbeta and 13 Jbeta primers characterized the PCR. Here immunoSEQ multiplex PCR was the method, and the copy in TCRdb shows in-frame clones only, minus some. The sample gives roughly 140,000 clones, just under 70% of which show up once; almost 4.5% is in the top ten. The CDR3 consists of 13 residues. The germline V gene has CDR1 SEHNR and CDR2 FQNEAQ (reference sequence). V was shortened by 3 bases and J by 4 bases, with 9 bases between the two germline ends. Healthy bone marrow donors formed the donor group. Each donor was nominally healthy when sampled (though unrecorded immune exposures were likely).

Study conclusions and caveats: A later analysis reportedly identified an Asian-associated ancestry cluster as carrying fewer N-insertions than the approximately 730-donor mean.

The chain combines TRBV7-9 with TRBJ1-1; unclear D gene. The specimen sequenced was PBMCs. This receptor was taken from a man in his 60s in good health and CMV-seronegative. The CDR3 nucleotides read TGTGCCAGCAGCTTGGGCTCAGGCACTGAAGCTTTCCTT. Its protein is CASSLGSGTEAFL.